Listed below are T cell receptor beta chains from one sample, sequenced in a study of cytomegalovirus exposure and HLA in healthy donors. The method was immunoSEQ multiplex PCR; TCRdb's version includes in-frame clones alone and lacks a portion of them. The sample records about 110,000 clones, about two thirds being singletons. The specimen sequenced was PBMCs. These TCRs come from a woman aged 40 to 55 in good health and CMV-seropositive. Both conserved end residues are trimmed from each CDR3.

v_call: TRBV5-1
cdr3_aa: ASSKESSGGIDTQY

v_call: TRBV2
cdr3_aa: ASREGTPSSPLH

v_call: TRBV5-1
cdr3_aa: ASSLFGGGEDEQF

v_call: TRBV7-2
cdr3_aa: ASSLGQDNSPLH

v_call: TRBV2
cdr3_aa: ASSFKGPPGRTEAF

v_call: TRBV29-1
cdr3_aa: SGRRDRDLGGYT

v_call: TRBV7-3
cdr3_aa: ASSSEHQLGREQY

v_call: TRBV9
cdr3_aa: ASSVGLAGVANTGELF

v_call: TRBV7-2
cdr3_aa: ASSFRQVLGPLH

v_call: TRBV6-5
cdr3_aa: ASSRTGSHYEQY

v_call: TRBV4-3
cdr3_aa: ASSQDVAGGSDTQY

v_call: TRBV28
cdr3_aa: ASSGTGYEQY

v_call: TRBV5-1
cdr3_aa: ASSLESRGEQY

v_call: TRBV5-1
cdr3_aa: ASGPGATYGYT

v_call: TRBV9
cdr3_aa: ASSPAPGEGGYT

v_call: TRBV10-3
cdr3_aa: AISESLGRVEDGYT

v_call: TRBV11-3
cdr3_aa: ASSLEAGADNEQF

v_call: TRBV25-1
cdr3_aa: ASSRTGGSRRTEAF

v_call: TRBV4-1
cdr3_aa: ASSQGEVGGNTIY

v_call: TRBV10-3
cdr3_aa: AINEARGFSNTEAF

v_call: TRBV15
cdr3_aa: ATGLERGTEAF

v_call: TRBV7-9
cdr3_aa: ASSSGTGKETQY

v_call: TRBV10-3
cdr3_aa: AIGDSSYNSPLH

v_call: TRBV10-3
cdr3_aa: AIRDRDRGLSYEQY

v_call: TRBV27
cdr3_aa: ASSLSRQANQPQH

v_call: TRBV19
cdr3_aa: ASSTSPVSGTGGSQPQH

v_call: TRBV29-1
cdr3_aa: STSRGGTNNEQF

v_call: TRBV7-9
cdr3_aa: ASSLPDQPQH

v_call: TRBV6-5
cdr3_aa: ASRENGGQATQY

v_call: TRBV18
cdr3_aa: ASSPRQENTEAF

v_call: TRBV29-1
cdr3_aa: SVEDRQDGSDTQY